The 32 T cell receptor beta chains presented below share a single source sample, sequenced in a study of technical replicates of blood from a few donors. The table came from immunoSEQ multiplex PCR; TCRdb's copy has only in-frame clones and leaves some out. The profile covers some 31,000 clones, with around 90% appearing a single time and approximately 4% taken by the ten largest. The material sequenced was PBMCs. Receptors originate from a human donor in good health. Some clones in this sample may be carry-over from other donors' samples.

V is TRBV11-2 and J is TRBJ2-7; possible D gene TRBD1, 5 bases. The V end lost 4 bases, the J end lost 4 bases, and 20 bases lay between the germline ends. This CDR3 spans 16 amino acids. CDR1 is SGHAT and CDR2 is FQNNGV in the germline V gene. CDR3 in amino acids: CASSSVYWGENYEQYF. The DNA of the CDR3 is TGTGCCAGCAGCTCGGTGTATTGGGGCGAAAATTACGAGCAGTACTTC.

The rearrangement joins TRBV7-3 to TRBJ2-3; 14 nucleotides line up with TRBD2. This CDR3 is 14 amino acids long. Germline-derived CDR1 and CDR2 are SGHTA and FQGTGA. Unmatched junction bases numbered 6, after V lost 5 bases and J lost 11 bases. The CDR3 here is CASSLGTSGSEQYF. Written as DNA, the CDR3 is TGTGCCAGCAGCCTCGGGACTAGCGGGAGCGAGCAGTATTTT.

This clone came up once. The chain has TRBV2 and TRBJ2-7, with 8 bases aligning to TRBD1. Trimming at V came to 6 bases and at J to 0 bases, leaving 1 base not matched to a gene. The germline V gene encodes CDR1 SNHLY and CDR2 FYNNEI. The CDR3 runs to 13 residues. The CDR3 protein is CASRGTGSYEQYF. In nucleotides, the CDR3 is TGTGCCAGCAGGGGGACAGGCTCCTACGAGCAGTACTTC.

The table lists this clone with a few counts. The CDR3 region is CASSYSTGGTEAFF. The DNA for the CDR3 is TGTGCCAGCAGTTACTCGACTGGTGGCACTGAAGCTTTCTTT. This chain uses TRBV6-5 with TRBJ1-1, with D unclear. V was shortened by 0 bases and J by 4 bases, with 9 bases between the two germline ends. There are 14 residues in the CDR3. Germline V gives CDR1 MNHEY, CDR2 SVGAGI.

This chain uses TRBV7-2 with TRBJ2-1; 9 nucleotides align to TRBD2. Germline CDR1 SGHTA, CDR2 FQGNSA. The CDR3 totals 15 residues. The ends lost 1 base at V and 4 bases at J; junction bases unmatched: 2. CDR3: CASSLVLAGYNEQFF. The DNA of the CDR3 is TGTGCCAGCAGCTTAGTTCTAGCGGGATACAATGAGCAGTTCTTC. Complete variable domain (other parts from reference TRBV7-2 and TRBJ2-1): GAGVSQSPSNKVTEKGKDVELRCDPISGHTALYWYRQSLGQGLEFLIYFQGNSAPDKSGLPSDRFSAERTGGSVSTLTIQRTQQEDSAVYLCASSLVLAGYNEQFFGPGTRLTVL.

The rearrangement links TRBV4-3 to TRBJ1-4, with no clear D. V gave up 0 bases and J gave up 4 bases, with 9 bases separating them. The germline V gene has CDR1 LGHNA and CDR2 YSLEER. The CDR3 has 15 amino acids. In nucleotides, the CDR3 is TGCGCCAGCAGCCAAGAGGGAGTGAGTAATGAAAAACTGTTTTTT. Translated, it gives CASSQEGVSNEKLFF.

The chain is built from TRBV4-3 and TRBJ2-7; 8 nucleotides agree with TRBD1. CDR1 LGHNA and CDR2 YSLEER come from the germline V gene. The CDR3 is made up of 15 amino acids. V lost 6 bases and J lost 1; bases outside the gene matches: 8. The CDR3 is CASRNDRGLSYEQYF. The CDR3 DNA follows: TGCGCCAGCAGGAATGACAGGGGCCTTTCCTACGAGCAGTACTTC.

The rearrangement joins TRBV7-6 to TRBJ2-3; TRBD2 matches 13 bases. The CDR3 length is 15 residues. CDR1 and CDR2 from the germline V gene are SGHVS and FNYEAQ. Trimming took 4 bases from V and 6 from J; bases not matched to a gene: 4. Here the CDR3 reads CASSSLAGGPDTQYF. CDR3 coding DNA: TGTGCCAGCAGCTCACTAGCGGGAGGGCCCGATACGCAGTATTTT.

V is TRBV9 and J is TRBJ1-3, with no clear D. The V end lost 0 bases, the J end lost 0 bases, and 13 bases lay between the germline ends. Per the germline V gene, CDR1 is SGDLS and CDR2 is YYNGEE. The CDR3 has 17 amino acids. The CDR3 spells CASSVGSTEISGNTIYF. CDR3 sequence (DNA): TGTGCCAGCAGCGTAGGTAGCACCGAGATCTCTGGAAACACCATATATTTT. The full variable domain, its missing parts supplied by reference TRBV9 and TRBJ1-3, is DSGVTQTPKHLITATGQRVTLRCSPRSGDLSVYWYQQSLDQGLQFLIQYYNGEERAKGNILERFSAQQFPDLHSELNLSSLELGDSALYFCASSVGSTEISGNTIYFGEGSWLTVV.

The chain combines TRBV15 with TRBJ1-4; no firm D call. CDR1 is LNHNV and CDR2 is YYDKDF in the germline V gene (reference sequence). There are 14 residues in the CDR3. The germline V and J ends were trimmed by 3 bases and 0 bases, with 5 bases remaining between them. The CDR3 DNA reads TGTGCCACCAGCAGCGGGGCAACTAATGAAAAACTGTTTTTT. Translated: CATSSGATNEKLFF.

The V and J genes are TRBV9 and TRBJ1-6, with D possibly being TRBD1 (6 bases). Germline values: CDR1 SGDLS, CDR2 YYNGEE. This CDR3 comprises 16 residues. V was clipped by 0 bases and J by 3 bases, with 10 bases between them. The CDR3 protein is CASSVGQVNYNSPLHF. The CDR3 DNA sequence: TGTGCCAGCAGCGTAGGACAGGTTAACTATAATTCACCCCTCCACTTT.

V and J are TRBV19 and TRBJ1-2; the D gene is possibly TRBD1 (6 bases). CDR1 and CDR2 (germline): LNHDA, SQIVND (reference sequence). The CDR3 runs to 17 residues. Trimming stripped 7 bases from V and 1 base from J, with 22 bases between. The CDR3 loop is CASTPPGEGGGNYGYTF. The CDR3 nucleotides read TGTGCCAGTACACCCCCGGGCGAGGGGGGGGGTAACTATGGCTACACCTTC. Together with reference TRBV19 and TRBJ1-2, the CDR3 gives the full variable domain: DGGITQSPKYLFRKEGQNVTLSCEQNLNHDAMYWYRQDPGQGLRLIYYSQIVNDFQKGDIAEGYSVSREKKESFPLTVTSAQKNPTAFYLCASTPPGEGGGNYGYTFGSGTRLTVV.

This clone was seen once. The chain has TRBV19 and TRBJ2-2; 7 bases match TRBD1. J was trimmed by 0 bases and V by 10 bases; bases with no gene match: 5. CDR3 length: 14 amino acids. CDR1 and CDR2 from the germline V gene are LNHDA and SQIVND (reference sequence). The CDR3 sequence: CATNRGANTGELFF. CDR3 nucleotides: TGTGCCACCAACAGGGGCGCGAACACCGGGGAGCTGTTTTTT. The variable domain in full, completed from reference TRBV19 and TRBJ2-2, reads DGGITQSPKYLFRKEGQNVTLSCEQNLNHDAMYWYRQDPGQGLRLIYYSQIVNDFQKGDIAEGYSVSREKKESFPLTVTSAQKNPTAFYLCATNRGANTGELFFGEGSRLTVL.

The chain is built from TRBV5-1 and TRBJ1-4, with 8 nucleotides matching TRBD1. Germline V gene lookup returns CDR1 SGHRS and CDR2 YFSETQ. The CDR3 covers 15 residues. With V trimmed by 4 bases and J by 4 bases, 6 bases remained unmatched. CDR3: CASSTGQGDNEKLFF. The CDR3 bases are TGCGCCAGCAGCACCGGACAGGGTGATAATGAAAAACTGTTTTTT.

The chain joins TRBV7-2 to TRBJ2-5; possibly TRBD2 for D (6 bases). V dropped 3 bases and J dropped 5 bases, with 13 bases sitting between them. Germline V CDR1 and CDR2: SGHTA, FQGNSA. The CDR3 runs to 14 residues. CDR3: CASSFGGGTETQYF. The CDR3 DNA is TGTGCCAGCAGCTTCGGTGGCGGGACGGAGACCCAGTACTTC. The variable domain in full, completed from reference TRBV7-2 and TRBJ2-5, reads GAGVSQSPSNKVTEKGKDVELRCDPISGHTALYWYRQSLGQGLEFLIYFQGNSAPDKSGLPSDRFSAERTGGSVSTLTIQRTQQEDSAVYLCASSFGGGTETQYFGPGTRLLVL.

V and J are TRBV4-3 and TRBJ1-1; no clear D. Per germline, CDR1 LGHNA and CDR2 YSLEER. V was pared by 1 base and J by 5 bases, with 8 bases between. This CDR3 is built from 13 residues. CDR3 bases: TGCGCCAGCAGCCAAGTTTTGAGGACTGAAGCTTTCTTT. Its translation is CASSQVLRTEAFF.

The chain recombines TRBV15 with TRBJ2-5, with no clear D. Trimming removed 0 bases at V and 2 bases at J, with 7 bases between. From germline, CDR1 is LNHNV and CDR2 YYDKDF (reference sequence). The CDR3 loop spans 14 amino acids. The CDR3 coding sequence is TGTGCCACCAGCAGAGATCGGAGACAAGAGACCCAGTACTTC. Encoded protein: CATSRDRRQETQYF.

V is TRBV18 and J is TRBJ1-1; 7 positions agree with TRBD1. This CDR3 has 14 residues. The J segment lost 4 bases and the V segment lost 2 bases, leaving 4 bases of the junction unmatched. CDR1 is KGHSH, CDR2 LQKENI, per germline. Here the CDR3 DNA reads TGTGCCAGCTCACCAACGACAGGGTCCACTGAAGCTTTCTTT. Translation gives CASSPTTGSTEAFF.

This clone came up once. J is TRBJ2-5 and V is TRBV25-1; TRBD2 matches 7 bases. With V trimmed by 1 base and J by 7 bases, 6 bases remained unmatched. Germline-derived CDR1 and CDR2 are MGHDK and SYGVNS. There are 14 residues in the CDR3. In DNA, the CDR3 is TGTGCCAGCAGTGAATGGGGGGGGGAAGGGACCCAGTACTTC. Its translation: CASSEWGGEGTQYF.

The chain has TRBV29-1 and TRBJ2-1; 7 positions agree with TRBD2. In germline, CDR1 is SQVTM, CDR2 ANQGSEA. The ends lost 0 bases at V and 5 bases at J; junction bases unmatched: 10. The length of the CDR3 is 16 residues. The CDR3 is CSVEDSGGSKNNEQFF. The CDR3 DNA reads TGCAGCGTTGAAGATTCAGGCGGGAGTAAGAACAATGAGCAGTTCTTC.

The chain combines TRBV5-6 with TRBJ1-2; 7 bases agree with TRBD1. The CDR3 spans 14 residues. Germline CDR1 is SGHDT and CDR2 is YYEEEE. Trimming removed 0 bases from V and 5 bases from J; junction bases left unmatched: 4. The CDR3 sequence: CASSLVGRGYGYTF. Here the CDR3 DNA reads TGTGCCAGCAGCTTGGTTGGCAGGGGGTATGGCTACACCTTC.

CDR3 sequence (DNA): TGTGCCAGCAGTTCAGTGACAGGGAGAGGCTACACCTTC. Protein sequence: CASSSVTGRGYTF. The V gene is TRBV27, the J gene TRBJ1-2; TRBD1 aligns across 7 bases. CDR3 length: 13 residues. The V gene end was trimmed by 4 bases and the J gene end by 8 bases; junction bases not matched to a gene: 7. Germline CDR1 reads MNHEY; CDR2 reads SMNVEV (reference sequence).

The chain links TRBV4-3 to TRBJ1-1, with TRBD1 as a possible D gene (5 bases). Trimming pared 0 bases from V and 4 bases from J, leaving 9 bases between. There are 14 residues in the CDR3. Per the germline V gene, CDR1 is LGHNA and CDR2 is YSLEER. In DNA form, the CDR3 reads TGCGCCAGCAGCCAAGATAAGGGGTTCACTGAAGCTTTCTTT. This codes for CASSQDKGFTEAFF.

This clone has only one observation. The V call is TRBV9, the J call TRBJ2-5; TRBD2 aligns across 15 bases. Germline V gene sequence: CDR1 SGDLS, CDR2 YYNGEE. The CDR3 contains 17 residues. Trimming removed 4 bases from V and 2 bases from J; junction bases left unmatched: 6. CDR3: CASSPGLAGGTQETQYF. CDR3 coding DNA: TGTGCCAGCAGCCCGGGACTAGCGGGAGGTACACAAGAGACCCAGTACTTC.

V and J are TRBV19 and TRBJ1-5; perhaps TRBD1 as D (6 bases). The CDR3 has 15 residues. Germline lookup yields CDR1 LNHDA and CDR2 SQIVND (reference sequence). V was clipped by 0 bases and J by 2 bases, with 8 bases between them. As DNA, the CDR3 is TGTGCCAGTAGTATAGAGGGGGGGCGCAATCAGCCCCAGCATTTT. This translates into CASSIEGGRNQPQHF.

The rearrangement links TRBV4-1 to TRBJ2-3, with 10 bases lining up with TRBD1. CDR3 length: 14 amino acids. V lost 4 bases, J lost 6 bases, and 4 bases stayed unmatched. The germline V gene has CDR1 MGHRA and CDR2 YSYEKL. The CDR3 spells CASSLDRGEDTQYF. CDR3 in DNA: TGCGCCAGCAGCCTGGACAGGGGGGAGGATACGCAGTATTTT.

The gene calls are TRBV5-1 and TRBJ1-4; 7 bases agree with TRBD1. V lost 4 bases and J lost 4; bases outside the gene matches: 7. CDR3 size: 15 residues. Germline CDR1 SGHRS, CDR2 YFSETQ. CDR3 in DNA: TGCGCCAGCAGCGTAACAGGGGAGGATAATGAAAAACTGTTTTTT. Its protein is CASSVTGEDNEKLFF.

The chain is built from TRBV6-5 and TRBJ2-3; D possibly corresponds to TRBD2 (6 bases). The CDR3 totals 14 residues. Trimming cost V 2 bases and J 3 bases, with 9 bases left between them. In germline, CDR1 is MNHEY, CDR2 SVGAGI. CDR3 DNA sequence: TGTGCCAGCAGTTACGCTAGCGCTACAGATACGCAGTATTTT. It yields the protein CASSYASATDTQYF.

As DNA, the CDR3 is TGTGCCAGCAGCTTACAGGGACATTCCTACGAGCAGTACTTC. This codes for CASSLQGHSYEQYF. V usage is TRBV7-9 and J usage is TRBJ2-7; D possibly corresponds to TRBD1 (6 bases). V gave up 2 bases and J gave up 1 base, with 9 bases separating them. The V gene's germline CDR1 is SEHNR and CDR2 FQNEAQ (reference sequence). This CDR3 comprises 14 residues.

V gene TRBV7-3 combines with J gene TRBJ1-1; D uncertain. Between the trimmed V and J ends, which lost 0 bases and 1 base, there was a span of 12 bases. CDR3 length: 16 residues. Germline CDR1 is SGHTA and CDR2 is FQGTGA. As DNA, the CDR3 is TGTGCCAGCAGCTTAACAGGCGGGCCATCGAACACTGAAGCTTTCTTT. As protein: CASSLTGGPSNTEAFF.

The gene calls are TRBV7-9 and TRBJ1-2; TRBD1 agrees at 7 bases. This CDR3 comprises 16 residues. V was pared by 0 bases and J by 0 bases, with 4 bases of the junction left unmatched. CDR1 SEHNR and CDR2 FQNEAQ come from the germline V gene (reference sequence). This chain's CDR3 is CASSLAGQGANYGYTF. Written as DNA, the CDR3 is TGTGCCAGCAGCTTAGCCGGGCAGGGGGCTAACTATGGCTACACCTTC.

V is TRBV9 and J is TRBJ2-7, with 9 positions matching TRBD1. This CDR3 spans 14 amino acids. CDR1 and CDR2 (germline): SGDLS, YYNGEE. After removal of 3 bases from V and 7 bases from J, the junction contained 8 bases not matched to a gene. CDR3 nucleotide sequence: TGTGCCAGCAGCGCCGGGACAGGGTCGGGAGAGCAGTACTTC. As protein: CASSAGTGSGEQYF. The whole variable domain, remainder taken from reference TRBV9 and TRBJ2-7, is DSGVTQTPKHLITATGQRVTLRCSPRSGDLSVYWYQQSLDQGLQFLIQYYNGEERAKGNILERFSAQQFPDLHSELNLSSLELGDSALYFCASSAGTGSGEQYFGPGTRLTVT.